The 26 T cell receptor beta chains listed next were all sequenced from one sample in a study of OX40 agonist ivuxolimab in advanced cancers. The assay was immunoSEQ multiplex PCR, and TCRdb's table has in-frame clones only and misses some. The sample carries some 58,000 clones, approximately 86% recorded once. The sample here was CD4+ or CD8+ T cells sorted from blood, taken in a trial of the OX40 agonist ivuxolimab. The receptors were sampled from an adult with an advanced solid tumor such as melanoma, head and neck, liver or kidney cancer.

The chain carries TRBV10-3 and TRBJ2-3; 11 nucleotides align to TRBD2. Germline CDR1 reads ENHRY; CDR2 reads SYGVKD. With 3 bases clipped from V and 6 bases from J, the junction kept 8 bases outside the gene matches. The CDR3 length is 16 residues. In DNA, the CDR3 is TGTGCCATCAGTGAAACTAGCGGGAGTCGAAGGGATACGCAGTATTTT. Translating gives CAISETSGSRRDTQYF.

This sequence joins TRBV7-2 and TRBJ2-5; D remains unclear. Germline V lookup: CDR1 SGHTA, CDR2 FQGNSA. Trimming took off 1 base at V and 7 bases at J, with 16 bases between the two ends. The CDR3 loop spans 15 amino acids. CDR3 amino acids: CASSLETEVYGTQYF. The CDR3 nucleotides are TGTGCCAGCAGCTTAGAAACAGAGGTCTATGGGACCCAGTACTTC.

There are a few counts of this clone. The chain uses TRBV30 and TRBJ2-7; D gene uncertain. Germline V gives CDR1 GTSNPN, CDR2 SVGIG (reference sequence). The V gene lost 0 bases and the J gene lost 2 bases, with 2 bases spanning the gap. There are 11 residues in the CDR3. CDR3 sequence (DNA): TGTGCCTGGAGTGTAGCCTACGAGCAGTACTTC. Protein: CAWSVAYEQYF.

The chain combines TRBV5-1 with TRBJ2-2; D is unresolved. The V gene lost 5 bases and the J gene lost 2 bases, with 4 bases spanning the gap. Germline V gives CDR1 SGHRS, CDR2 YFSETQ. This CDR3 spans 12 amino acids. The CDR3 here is CASRRNTGELFF. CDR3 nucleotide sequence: TGCGCCAGCAGACGAAACACCGGGGAGCTGTTTTTT.

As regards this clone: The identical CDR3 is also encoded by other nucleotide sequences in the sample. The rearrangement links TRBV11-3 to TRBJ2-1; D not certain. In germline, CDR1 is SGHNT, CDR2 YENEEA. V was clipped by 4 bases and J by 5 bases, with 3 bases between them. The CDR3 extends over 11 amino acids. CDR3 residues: CASSSNNEQFF. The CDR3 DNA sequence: TGTGCCAGCAGCTCGAACAATGAGCAGTTCTTC. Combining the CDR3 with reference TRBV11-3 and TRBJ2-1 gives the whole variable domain EAGVVQSPRYKIIEKKQPVAFWCNPISGHNTLYWYLQNLGQGPELLIRYENEEAVDDSQLPKDRFSAERLKGVDSTLKIQPAELGDSAVYLCASSSNNEQFFGPGTRLTVL.

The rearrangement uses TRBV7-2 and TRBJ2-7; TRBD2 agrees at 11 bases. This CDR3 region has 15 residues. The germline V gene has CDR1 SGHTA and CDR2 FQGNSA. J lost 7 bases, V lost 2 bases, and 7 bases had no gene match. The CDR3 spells CASSLTSGSHHEQYF. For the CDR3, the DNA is TGTGCCAGCAGCTTAACTAGCGGGAGTCATCATGAGCAGTACTTC.

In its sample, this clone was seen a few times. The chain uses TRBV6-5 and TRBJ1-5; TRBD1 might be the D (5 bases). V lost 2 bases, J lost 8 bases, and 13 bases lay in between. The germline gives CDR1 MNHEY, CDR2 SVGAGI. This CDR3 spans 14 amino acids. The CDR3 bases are TGTGCCAGCAGTTACGGTCAGGAAGGGGAGCCCCAGCATTTT. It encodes CASSYGQEGEPQHF.

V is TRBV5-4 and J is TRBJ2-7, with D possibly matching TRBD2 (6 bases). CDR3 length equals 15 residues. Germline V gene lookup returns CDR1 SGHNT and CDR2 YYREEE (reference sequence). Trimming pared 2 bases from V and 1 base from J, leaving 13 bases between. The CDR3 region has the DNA TGTGCCAGCAGCTTAGAGGGAGGAATGTCCTACGAGCAGTACTTC. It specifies CASSLEGGMSYEQYF.

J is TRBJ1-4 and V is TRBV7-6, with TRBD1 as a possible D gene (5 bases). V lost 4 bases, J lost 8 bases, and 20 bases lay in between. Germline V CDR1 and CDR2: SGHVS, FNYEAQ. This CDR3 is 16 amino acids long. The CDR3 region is CASSSGLGGEKEKLFF. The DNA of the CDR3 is TGTGCCAGCAGCTCGGGGCTGGGAGGGGAGAAGGAAAAACTGTTTTTT.

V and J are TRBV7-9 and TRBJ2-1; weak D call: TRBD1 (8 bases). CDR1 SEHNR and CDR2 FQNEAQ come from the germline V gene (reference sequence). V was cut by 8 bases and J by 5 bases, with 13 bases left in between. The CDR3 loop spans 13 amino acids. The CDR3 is CASVQGGHNEQFF. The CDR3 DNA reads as TGTGCCAGCGTACAGGGGGGGCACAATGAGCAGTTCTTC.

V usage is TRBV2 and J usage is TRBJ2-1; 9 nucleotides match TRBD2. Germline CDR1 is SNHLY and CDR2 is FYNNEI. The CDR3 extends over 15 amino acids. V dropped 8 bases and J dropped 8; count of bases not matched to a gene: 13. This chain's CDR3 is CASRVSASGIDEQFF. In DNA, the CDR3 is TGTGCCAGCCGGGTTTCTGCTAGCGGGATTGATGAGCAGTTCTTC.

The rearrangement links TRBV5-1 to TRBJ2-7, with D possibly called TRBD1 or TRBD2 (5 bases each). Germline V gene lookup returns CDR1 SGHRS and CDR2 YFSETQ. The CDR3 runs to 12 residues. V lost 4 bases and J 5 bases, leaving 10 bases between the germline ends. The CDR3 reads CASSGDGNEQYF. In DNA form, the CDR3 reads TGCGCCAGCAGCGGGGACGGGAACGAGCAGTACTTC.

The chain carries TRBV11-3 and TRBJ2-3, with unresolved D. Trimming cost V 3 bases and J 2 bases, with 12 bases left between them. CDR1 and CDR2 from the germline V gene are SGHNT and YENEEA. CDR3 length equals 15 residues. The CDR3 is CASSLSRHVTDTQYF. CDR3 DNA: TGTGCCAGCAGCTTGAGCAGGCACGTCACAGATACGCAGTATTTT. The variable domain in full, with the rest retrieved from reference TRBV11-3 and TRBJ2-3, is EAGVVQSPRYKIIEKKQPVAFWCNPISGHNTLYWYLQNLGQGPELLIRYENEEAVDDSQLPKDRFSAERLKGVDSTLKIQPAELGDSAVYLCASSLSRHVTDTQYFGPGTRLTVL.

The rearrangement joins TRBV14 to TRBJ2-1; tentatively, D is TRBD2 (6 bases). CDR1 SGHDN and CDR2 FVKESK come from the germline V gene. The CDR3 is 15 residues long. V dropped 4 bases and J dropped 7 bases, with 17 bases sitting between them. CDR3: CASSLSGSERNEQFF. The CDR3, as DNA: TGTGCCAGCAGCCTGAGCGGGTCTGAAAGGAATGAGCAGTTCTTC.

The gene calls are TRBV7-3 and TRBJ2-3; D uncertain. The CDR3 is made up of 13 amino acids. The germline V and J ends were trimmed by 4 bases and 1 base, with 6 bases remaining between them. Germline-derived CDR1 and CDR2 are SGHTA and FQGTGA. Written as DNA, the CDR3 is TGTGCCAGCAGCTCCTGGGGCACAGATACGCAGTATTTT. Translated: CASSSWGTDTQYF.

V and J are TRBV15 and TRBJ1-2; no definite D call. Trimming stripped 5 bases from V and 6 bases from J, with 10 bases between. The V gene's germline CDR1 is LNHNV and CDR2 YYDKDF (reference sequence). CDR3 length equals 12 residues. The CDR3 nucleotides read TGTGCCACCAGCGGAATCCTGGATGGCTACACCTTC. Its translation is CATSGILDGYTF.

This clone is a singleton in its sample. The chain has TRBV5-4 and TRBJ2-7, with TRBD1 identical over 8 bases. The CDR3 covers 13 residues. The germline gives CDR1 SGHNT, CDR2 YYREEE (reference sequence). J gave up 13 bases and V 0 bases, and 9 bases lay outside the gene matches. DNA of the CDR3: TGTGCCAGCAGCTTGGATACGGGACAGGTCCATTACTTC. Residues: CASSLDTGQVHYF.

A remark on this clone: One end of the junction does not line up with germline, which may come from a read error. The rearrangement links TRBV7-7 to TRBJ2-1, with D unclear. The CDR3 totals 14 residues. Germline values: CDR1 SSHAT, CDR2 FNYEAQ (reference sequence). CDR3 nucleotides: TGTGCTAGCAGCTTTAACGGAGCTTTAAATGAGCAGTTCTTC. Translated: CASSFNGALNEQFF.

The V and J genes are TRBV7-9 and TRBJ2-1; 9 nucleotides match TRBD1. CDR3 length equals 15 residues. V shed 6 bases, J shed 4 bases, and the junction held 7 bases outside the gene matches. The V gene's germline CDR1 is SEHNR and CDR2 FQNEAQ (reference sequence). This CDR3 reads CASSTPGTGYNEQFF. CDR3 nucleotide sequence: TGTGCCAGCAGTACCCCCGGGACAGGGTACAATGAGCAGTTCTTC. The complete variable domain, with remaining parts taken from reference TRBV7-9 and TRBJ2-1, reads DTGVSQNPRHKITKRGQNVTFRCDPISEHNRLYWYRQTLGQGPEFLTYFQNEAQLEKSRLLSDRFSAERPKGSFSTLEIQRTEQGDSAMYLCASSTPGTGYNEQFFGPGTRLTVL.

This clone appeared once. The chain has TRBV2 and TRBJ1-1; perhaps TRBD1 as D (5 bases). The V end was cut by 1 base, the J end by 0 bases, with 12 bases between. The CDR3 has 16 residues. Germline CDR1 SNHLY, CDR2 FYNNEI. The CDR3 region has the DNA TGTGCCAGCAGTGAAGATGTAGGGACCATGAACACTGAAGCTTTCTTT. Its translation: CASSEDVGTMNTEAFF.

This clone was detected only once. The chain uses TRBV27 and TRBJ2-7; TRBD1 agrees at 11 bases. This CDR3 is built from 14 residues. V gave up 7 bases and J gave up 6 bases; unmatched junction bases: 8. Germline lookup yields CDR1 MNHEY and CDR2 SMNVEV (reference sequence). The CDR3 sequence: CASTPGQGASEQYF. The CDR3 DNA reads TGTGCCAGCACCCCAGGACAGGGGGCGAGCGAGCAGTACTTC.

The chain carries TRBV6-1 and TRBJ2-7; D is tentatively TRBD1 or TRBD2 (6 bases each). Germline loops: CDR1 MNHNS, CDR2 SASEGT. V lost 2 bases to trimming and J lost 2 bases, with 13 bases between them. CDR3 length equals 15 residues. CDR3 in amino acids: CASSERGDLAYEQYF. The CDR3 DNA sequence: TGTGCCAGCAGTGAAAGGGGGGACCTGGCCTACGAGCAGTACTTC.

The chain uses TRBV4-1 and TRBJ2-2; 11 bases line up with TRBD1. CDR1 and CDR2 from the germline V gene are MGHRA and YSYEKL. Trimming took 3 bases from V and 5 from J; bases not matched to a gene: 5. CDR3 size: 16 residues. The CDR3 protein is CASSHPGTGGTGELFF. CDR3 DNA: TGCGCCAGCAGCCACCCCGGGACAGGGGGTACCGGGGAGCTGTTTTTT.

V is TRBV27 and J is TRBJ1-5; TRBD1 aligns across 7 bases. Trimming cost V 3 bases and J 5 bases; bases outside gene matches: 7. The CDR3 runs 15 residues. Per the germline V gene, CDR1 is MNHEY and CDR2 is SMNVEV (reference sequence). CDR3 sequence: CASSLTGLLHQPQHF. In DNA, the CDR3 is TGTGCCAGCAGTTTGACAGGGCTCCTTCATCAGCCCCAGCATTTT.

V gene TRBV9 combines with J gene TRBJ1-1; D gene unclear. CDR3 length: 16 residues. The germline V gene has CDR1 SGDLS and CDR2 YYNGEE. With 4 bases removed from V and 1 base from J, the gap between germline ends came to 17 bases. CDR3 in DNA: TGTGCCAGCAGCCGAACGCGGTTCTCGGGGAACACTGAAGCTTTCTTT. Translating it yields CASSRTRFSGNTEAFF.

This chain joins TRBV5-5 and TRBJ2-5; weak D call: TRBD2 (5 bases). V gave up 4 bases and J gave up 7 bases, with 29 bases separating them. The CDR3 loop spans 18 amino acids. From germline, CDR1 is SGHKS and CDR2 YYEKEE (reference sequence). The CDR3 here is CASSLTNYPGLAVGTQYF. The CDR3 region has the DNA TGTGCCAGCAGCCTCACCAACTATCCAGGACTGGCGGTGGGGACCCAGTACTTC.